Listed here are 27 T cell receptor beta chains from one sample, sequenced in a study. One entry per CDR3 protein, called by TCRdb with MiXCR from the 5' RACE reads. In the table there are tens of thousands of distinct CDR3 sequences, about 28% of which are singletons. Sequenced material: tumor-infiltrating memory CD4+ T cells sorted from the breast tumor. As to subset: memory CD4+ T cells, CD4+CD45RO+CD25-. The receptors were sampled from a female donor with breast cancer.

This clonotype showed up many times. The rearrangement uses TRBV7-9 and TRBJ1-2, with D unresolved. This CDR3 spans 13 amino acids. Germline V gives CDR1 SEHNR, CDR2 FQNEAQ (reference sequence). V lost 7 bases and J lost 6, with 15 bases in between. In nucleotides, the CDR3 is TGTGCCAGCACCAAGGACGGAATTAATGGCTACACCTTC. This encodes CASTKDGINGYTF.

The chain carries TRBV5-1 and TRBJ2-1; perhaps TRBD2 as D (6 bases). V was cut by 6 bases and J by 0 bases, with 10 bases left in between. Per germline, CDR1 SGHRS and CDR2 YFSETQ. The CDR3 is 14 amino acids. The CDR3 spells CASTSGLSYNEQFF. The CDR3 DNA reads as TGCGCCAGCACCTCGGGACTCTCCTACAATGAGCAGTTCTTC.

This clonotype was counted between two and nine times. This chain links TRBV6-5 with TRBJ1-2; 7 nucleotides line up with TRBD1. The CDR3 covers 13 residues. Trimming took 2 bases from V and 3 from J; bases not matched to a gene: 0. CDR1 and CDR2 (germline): MNHEY, SVGAGI. This CDR3 is CASSYDRDYGYTF. Written as DNA, the CDR3 is TGTGCCAGCAGTTACGACAGGGACTATGGCTACACCTTC.

The chain uses TRBV6-5 and TRBJ1-1, with D tentatively TRBD1 (5 bases). Germline loops: CDR1 MNHEY, CDR2 SVGAGI. This CDR3 comprises 14 residues. V was cut by 2 bases and J by 6 bases, with 13 bases left in between. The CDR3 nucleotides are TGTGCCAGCAGTTACGGCACAGGTCCAGCTGAAGCTTTCTTT. It codes for CASSYGTGPAEAFF.

The chain couples TRBV7-2 to TRBJ2-7, with D tentatively TRBD1 or TRBD2 (5 bases each). V was trimmed by 6 bases and J by 6 bases, leaving 18 bases between them. The CDR3 has 14 residues. The germline gives CDR1 SGHTA, CDR2 FQGNSA. The CDR3 nucleotides read TGTGCCAGCAGTTCCTGGCCGGGACGCGGCGAGCAGTACTTC. Protein: CASSSWPGRGEQYF. The whole variable domain, remainder taken from reference TRBV7-2 and TRBJ2-7, is GAGVSQSPSNKVTEKGKDVELRCDPISGHTALYWYRQSLGQGLEFLIYFQGNSAPDKSGLPSDRFSAERTGGSVSTLTIQRTQQEDSAVYLCASSSWPGRGEQYFGPGTRLTVT.

This clonotype was counted only a few times. The chain joins TRBV4-2 to TRBJ1-1, with 8 bases fitting TRBD1. V trimming: 0 bases; J trimming: 0 bases; junction bases outside the gene matches: 6. CDR3 length equals 17 residues. CDR1 is LGHNA and CDR2 is YNFKEQ in the germline V gene. The CDR3 sequence is CASSQDLGTGMNTEAFF. Here the CDR3 DNA reads TGTGCCAGCAGCCAAGATCTTGGGACAGGAATGAACACTGAAGCTTTCTTT.

This clonotype was seen a handful of times. The chain links TRBV4-2 to TRBJ2-3; 7 bases agree with TRBD1. The CDR3 sequence is 15 residues long. The junction had 2 bases not matched to a gene; V was cut back by 0 bases and J by 2 bases. Germline V gene sequence: CDR1 LGHNA, CDR2 YNFKEQ. Here the CDR3 reads CASSQEQGNTDTQYF. The CDR3 nucleotides read TGTGCCAGCAGCCAAGAACAGGGGAACACAGATACGCAGTATTTT.

The J gene is TRBJ2-3, the V gene TRBV12-3 or TRBV12-4; D is perhaps TRBD2 (5 bases). Deletions cut 6 bases from V and 2 bases from J, with 9 bases between. The CDR3 is 13 residues long. As DNA, the CDR3 is TGTGCCAGCAGGGACTCATTCACAGATACGCAGTATTTT. Amino acids: CASRDSFTDTQYF.

Note on this clonotype: This is likely a read error, given that the CDR3 carries no conserved phenylalanine or tryptophan at its end. This rearrangement joins TRBV7-9 to TRBJ2-5; D uncertain. Germline lookup yields CDR1 SEHNR and CDR2 FQNEAQ (reference sequence). The CDR3 runs 11 residues. V was cut by 1 base and J by 5 bases, with 2 bases left in between. In DNA form, the CDR3 reads TGTGCCAGCAGCTTAGACGAGACCCAGTACTCC. Its protein is CASSLDETQYS.

This clonotype was counted at least ten times. The rearrangement links TRBV5-4 to TRBJ2-2, with a weak D call TRBD2 (6 bases). Trimming pared 3 bases from V and 4 bases from J, leaving 13 bases between. The germline CDR1 and CDR2 sequences are SGHNT and YYREEE (reference sequence). The CDR3 consists of 15 residues. CDR3 sequence reads: CASSSPGLFTGELFF. The CDR3 region has the DNA TGTGCCAGCAGCTCACCGGGACTGTTCACCGGGGAGCTGTTTTTT. Looking up the rest from reference TRBV5-4 and TRBJ2-2 gives the full variable domain: ETGVTQSPTHLIKTRGQQVTLRCSSQSGHNTVSWYQQALGQGPQFIFQYYREEENGRGNFPPRFSGLQFPNYSSELNVNALELDDSALYLCASSSPGLFTGELFFGEGSRLTVL.

The rearrangement joins TRBV10-3 to TRBJ2-5; 7 nucleotides align to TRBD1. The germline V gene has CDR1 ENHRY and CDR2 SYGVKD. The trim removed 10 bases at V and 2 bases at J, leaving 10 bases unmatched. This CDR3 comprises 14 residues. The CDR3 loop reads CATRTGWGQETQYF. The CDR3 DNA is TGTGCCACCCGGACAGGATGGGGTCAAGAGACCCAGTACTTC.

Note on this clonotype: One base away lies a much larger clone, so this may be a sequencing read error. The conserved closing phenylalanine or tryptophan is absent in this CDR3, likely reflecting a read error. The chain joins TRBV7-9 to TRBJ2-7; D may correspond to TRBD1 or TRBD2 (5 bases each). Germline V gene sequence: CDR1 SEHNR, CDR2 FQNEAQ (reference sequence). Trimming took off 4 bases at V and 1 base at J, with 17 bases between the two ends. The CDR3 is 16 amino acids. CDR3 DNA sequence: TGTGCCAGCAGCTGGTTCGGGGCGGGCGGTTCCTACGAGCAGTACTCC. Encoded protein: CASSWFGAGGSYEQYS.

This rearrangement joins TRBV12-3 or TRBV12-4 to TRBJ1-5; 8 bases are a match to TRBD1. With 6 bases clipped from V and 2 bases from J, the junction kept 6 bases outside the gene matches. The CDR3 sequence is 15 residues long. CDR3 loop: CASRPGQGGNQPQHF. The DNA of the CDR3 is TGTGCCAGCAGACCAGGACAGGGAGGCAATCAGCCCCAGCATTTT.

The CDR3 sequence is CASSLSQDTEAFF. The CDR3 nucleotides read TGTGCCAGCAGCTTGTCACAGGACACTGAAGCTTTCTTT. V gene TRBV7-3 combines with J gene TRBJ1-1, with D possibly being TRBD1 (5 bases). This CDR3 region has 13 residues. The germline V and J ends were trimmed by 3 bases and 3 bases, with 8 bases remaining between them. CDR1 is SGHTA, CDR2 FQGTGA, per germline.

This clonotype was counted a few times. The chain has TRBV20-1 and TRBJ2-7; TRBD2 agrees at 12 bases. In germline, CDR1 is DFQATT, CDR2 SNEGSKA (reference sequence). The CDR3 consists of 13 residues. V dropped 6 bases and J dropped 3; count of bases not matched to a gene: 3. The CDR3 DNA follows: TGCAGTGCCTTGACTAGCGGGGGCTACGAGCAGTACTTC. This encodes CSALTSGGYEQYF.

The chain links TRBV20-1 to TRBJ2-2; the D is unclear. This CDR3 is 12 amino acids long. Germline CDR1 and CDR2: DFQATT and SNEGSKA (reference sequence). V was shortened by 3 bases and J by 7 bases, with 9 bases between the two germline ends. Here the CDR3 DNA reads TGCAGTGCTAGGGGCGCGGTCGGGGAGCTGTTTTTT. It encodes CSARGAVGELFF.

This clonotype is medium-sized. This chain's CDR3 is CASSLSGRQPQHF. The CDR3, as DNA: TGTGCCAGCAGCTTAAGCGGCCGACAGCCCCAGCATTTT. The chain uses TRBV7-2 and TRBJ1-5; D is uncertain. The V gene's germline CDR1 is SGHTA and CDR2 FQGNSA. This CDR3 is built from 13 residues. Trimming took 2 bases from V and 7 from J, leaving 9 bases between them.

The J gene is TRBJ1-2, the V gene TRBV7-8; maybe TRBD1 (6 bases). From germline, CDR1 is SGHVS and CDR2 FQNEAQ. Trimming left V 1 base short and J 5 bases short, with 26 bases between. The CDR3 runs to 19 residues. CDR3 DNA: TGTGCCAGCAGCTTAGTCCTCCTCCCCAACTCAGGGACACCTTATGGCTACACCTTC. Its translation: CASSLVLLPNSGTPYGYTF.

Note on this clonotype: A read error may be the cause here, since a much bigger clone is one base away. This chain links TRBV6-5 with TRBJ1-5; no clear D gene. Trimming removed 5 bases at V and 3 bases at J, with 8 bases between. This CDR3 spans 13 amino acids. In germline, CDR1 is MNHEY, CDR2 SVGAGI. The CDR3 sequence is CASSGRVNQPQHF. CDR3 coding DNA: TGTGCCAGCAGTGGGCGGGTCAATCAGCCCCAGCATTTT.

The sample holds a few counts of this clonotype. This rearrangement joins TRBV7-2 to TRBJ2-3, with D possibly being TRBD2 (5 bases). Germline CDR1 and CDR2: SGHTA and FQGNSA. Trimming pared 1 base from V and 2 bases from J, leaving 10 bases between. This CDR3 has 15 residues. The CDR3 spells CASSLDFGNTDTQYF. Here the CDR3 DNA reads TGTGCCAGCAGCTTAGATTTCGGGAACACAGATACGCAGTATTTT.

V is TRBV24-1 and J is TRBJ1-2, with D tentatively TRBD1 (5 bases). The CDR3 is 15 residues long. Germline CDR1 is KGHDR and CDR2 is SFDVKD. V was shortened by 3 bases and J by 5 bases, with 15 bases between the two germline ends. CDR3 residues: CATSDPNGGEYGYTF. The CDR3 DNA reads TGTGCCACCAGTGATCCGAATGGGGGGGAGTATGGCTACACCTTC.

The chain couples TRBV5-1 to TRBJ2-5, with a possible D match to TRBD1 (6 bases). The V and J ends lost 6 bases and 0 bases respectively, with 9 bases between them. The CDR3 contains 13 residues. CDR1 and CDR2 from the germline V gene are SGHRS and YFSETQ. The CDR3 DNA reads as TGCGCCAGCAAACAGGGAAACCAAGAGACCCAGTACTTC. This sequence encodes CASKQGNQETQYF.

As regards this clonotype: Because the CDR3 is missing its conserved closing phenylalanine or tryptophan, this is likely a read error. This chain joins TRBV6-1 and TRBJ1-1; a weak D match, TRBD1 (5 bases). The germline CDR1 and CDR2 sequences are MNHNS and SASEGT. V lost 6 bases to trimming and J lost 3 bases, with 14 bases between them. This CDR3 has 14 amino acids. CDR3 DNA sequence: TGTGCCAGCAGCCTACGTCGGGGGGACACTGAAGCTTTCTCT. Its protein is CASSLRRGDTEAFS.

This clonotype has ten or more counts. The genes are TRBV20-1 and TRBJ1-2; D gene ambiguous. This CDR3 is 12 amino acids long. Germline V gives CDR1 DFQATT, CDR2 SNEGSKA (reference sequence). The germline V and J ends were trimmed by 1 base and 2 bases, with 5 bases remaining between them. This chain's CDR3 is CSARAGNYGYTF. CDR3 nucleotide sequence: TGCAGTGCTAGAGCGGGGAACTATGGCTACACCTTC.

The V and J genes are TRBV12-3 or TRBV12-4 and TRBJ1-1, with 8 nucleotides matching TRBD1. The CDR3 spans 12 residues. The J segment lost 8 bases and the V segment lost 5 bases, leaving 4 bases of the junction unmatched. CDR3 amino acids: CASSRDRREAFF. Here the CDR3 DNA reads TGTGCCAGCAGTCGGGACAGGCGAGAAGCTTTCTTT.

This clonotype was seen a handful of times. The gene calls are TRBV7-2 and TRBJ2-7, with unresolved D. Trimming pared 1 base from V and 7 bases from J, leaving 11 bases between. CDR1 is SGHTA, CDR2 FQGNSA, per germline. CDR3 length equals 13 residues. CDR3 nucleotides: TGTGCCAGCAGCTTAGGGTGGCTAGTAGAGCAGTACTTC. Translating it yields CASSLGWLVEQYF.

This clonotype turned up a few times. The V and J genes are TRBV20-1 and TRBJ1-4, with D possibly matching TRBD1 (5 bases). The V gene lost 3 bases and the J gene lost 7 bases, with 12 bases spanning the gap. Germline assignment: CDR1 DFQATT and CDR2 SNEGSKA (reference sequence). This CDR3 has 13 amino acids. The chain's CDR3 is CSASEQGSEKLFF. CDR3 in DNA: TGCAGTGCTAGTGAGCAGGGATCTGAAAAACTGTTTTTT.